These 14 T cell receptor beta chains originate from one sample sequenced in a study of blood T cell repertoires in COVID-19. Generated by immunoSEQ multiplex PCR, the TCRdb table keeps only in-frame clones and is missing some. The sample holds 95,000 or so clones, about four fifths seen once. Sequencing used peripheral blood. These receptors were taken from an elderly woman with active or convalescent COVID-19.

A single count supports this clone. This chain links TRBV19 with TRBJ1-5; no reliable D call. V dropped 4 bases and J dropped 0 bases, with 16 bases sitting between them. Germline V gene sequence: CDR1 LNHDA, CDR2 SQIVND (reference sequence). The CDR3 covers 17 residues. DNA for the CDR3: TGTGCCAGTAGTAGCTACGTCAAAGTTCATAGCAATCAGCCCCAGCATTTT. The encoded protein is CASSSYVKVHSNQPQHF.

CDR3 nucleotides: TGTGCCAGCAGCTGGGCGACTAGCGGGGCTTACAATGAGCAGTTCTTC. Protein sequence: CASSWATSGAYNEQFF. J is TRBJ2-1 and V is TRBV7-8; 11 bases are a match to TRBD2. This CDR3 has 16 amino acids. The V segment lost 4 bases and the J segment 4 bases; nucleotides outside the gene matches: 6. Germline CDR1 is SGHVS and CDR2 is FQNEAQ.

The gene calls are TRBV7-2 and TRBJ2-7; the match to TRBD2 covers 7 bases. Germline-derived CDR1 and CDR2 are SGHTA and FQGNSA. CDR3 size: 14 residues. V lost 1 base and J lost 4; bases outside the gene matches: 4. Written as DNA, the CDR3 is TGTGCCAGCAGCTTAGGGAGGGACTATTACGAGCAGTACTTC. Residues: CASSLGRDYYEQYF.

The rearrangement joins TRBV13 to TRBJ2-1; TRBD2 aligns across 12 bases. Germline loops: CDR1 PRHDT, CDR2 FYEKMQ (reference sequence). This CDR3 is 18 amino acids long. The J segment lost 2 bases and the V segment lost 5 bases, leaving 10 bases of the junction unmatched. DNA for the CDR3: TGTGCCAGCAGCCCTTTTTCTAGCGGGAGGGCGACCTACAATGAGCAGTTCTTC. This translates into CASSPFSSGRATYNEQFF.

The chain employs TRBV19 and TRBJ1-1; D perhaps matches TRBD1 (5 bases). Germline CDR1 is LNHDA and CDR2 is SQIVND (reference sequence). This CDR3 comprises 12 residues. Deletions cut 9 bases from V and 3 bases from J, with 11 bases between. The DNA for the CDR3 is TGTGCCAGCCGACCAGGGCACACTGAAGCTTTCTTT. Its protein is CASRPGHTEAFF.

The chain recombines TRBV24-1 with TRBJ2-1; TRBD1 matches 9 bases. Germline V gene lookup returns CDR1 KGHDR and CDR2 SFDVKD. The CDR3 runs to 17 residues. V lost 4 bases, J lost 0 bases, and 6 bases stayed unmatched. The CDR3 reads CATSDRTGANSYNEQFF. CDR3 nucleotide sequence: TGTGCCACCAGTGACCGGACAGGGGCCAACTCCTACAATGAGCAGTTCTTC.

This clone is a singleton in its sample. The V call is TRBV29-1, the J call TRBJ2-1, with D perhaps TRBD2 (6 bases). The CDR3 has 14 amino acids. V was pared by 4 bases and J by 1 base, with 11 bases between. Looked up from germline, CDR1 is SQVTM and CDR2 is ANQGSEA. CDR3: CSVASGGSYNEQFF. As DNA, the CDR3 is TGCAGCGTTGCTTCCGGGGGTTCCTACAATGAGCAGTTCTTC.

This chain uses TRBV11-1 with TRBJ2-1, with D tentatively TRBD2 (7 bases). V shed 3 bases and J shed 5 bases, with 14 bases lying between them. The CDR3 spans 15 residues. Germline V gives CDR1 SGHAT, CDR2 FQDESV (reference sequence). CDR3 nucleotide sequence: TGTGCCAGCAGCTTTGGGGGAGGGGGGAACAATGAGCAGTTCTTC. Its translation: CASSFGGGGNNEQFF.

The CDR3 spells CASSQDYVGLAVNNEQFF. CDR3 bases: TGTGCCAGCAGCCAAGATTATGTGGGACTAGCGGTAAACAATGAGCAGTTCTTC. The chain uses TRBV14 and TRBJ2-1; 11 bases fit TRBD2. CDR1 and CDR2 (germline): SGHDN, FVKESK. The CDR3 extends over 18 amino acids. The junction had 9 bases not matched to a gene; V was cut back by 0 bases and J by 5 bases. The full variable domain, its missing parts supplied by reference TRBV14 and TRBJ2-1, is EAGVTQFPSHSVIEKGQTVTLRCDPISGHDNLYWYRRVMGKEIKFLLHFVKESKQDESGMPNNRFLAERTGGTYSTLKVQPAELEDSGVYFCASSQDYVGLAVNNEQFFGPGTRLTVL.

This chain's CDR3 is CASRDTPGTEAFF. The CDR3 DNA is TGTGCCAGCAGAGACACCCCGGGGACTGAAGCTTTCTTT. This chain joins TRBV2 and TRBJ1-1; D unresolved. In germline, CDR1 is SNHLY, CDR2 FYNNEI. Trimming cost V 6 bases and J 5 bases, with 13 bases left between them. The CDR3 has 13 amino acids.

On this clone: Sequence at one end of the junction differs from germline and may be a read error. V and J are TRBV5-1 and TRBJ2-5, with 9 bases fitting TRBD2. The CDR3 has 13 residues. CDR1 and CDR2 from the germline V gene are SGHRS and YFSETQ. CDR3 nucleotides: TGTGCCAGCAGCGGGACTAGCACGGAGACCCAGTACTTC. Its protein is CASSGTSTETQYF.

The count of this clone is one. V gene TRBV6-5 combines with J gene TRBJ2-7; 8 bases are a match to TRBD1. Germline trimming cut 2 bases from V and 3 bases from J; bases unmatched to any gene: 3. Germline lookup yields CDR1 MNHEY and CDR2 SVGAGI. The CDR3 extends over 14 amino acids. DNA for the CDR3: TGTGCCAGCAGTTACGGAGACAGGGGCTACGAGCAGTACTTC. Amino acids: CASSYGDRGYEQYF.

J is TRBJ1-4 and V is TRBV18; the D is unclear. CDR1 KGHSH and CDR2 LQKENI come from the germline V gene. The V gene lost 0 bases and the J gene lost 0 bases, with 8 bases spanning the gap. The CDR3 has 16 amino acids. This CDR3 reads CASSPPSSATNEKLFF. CDR3 nucleotides: TGTGCCAGCTCACCACCTTCGTCTGCAACTAATGAAAAACTGTTTTTT.

V gene TRBV2 combines with J gene TRBJ2-7, with D unresolved. The V gene's germline CDR1 is SNHLY and CDR2 FYNNEI. V lost 1 base and J 1 base, leaving 5 bases between the germline ends. The CDR3 runs 13 residues. The CDR3 coding sequence is TGTGCCAGCAGTGAAGGTCTATCCTACGAGCAGTACTTC. Protein product: CASSEGLSYEQYF.